The 28 T cell receptor beta chains in this list originate from one sample, sequenced in a study of blood T cells in healthy people across ages. Alongside a J-beta primer mix, a sample-barcoded 5' primer served in a second PCR lasting roughly 6 to 12 cycles. Each CDR3 protein is one row after TCRdb ran MiXCR on the 5' RACE reads. This sample has hundreds of thousands of distinct CDR3 sequences; roughly 31% occur once, and the top ten carry 15% to 18%. What was sequenced was blood. The receptors stem from a woman at least 80 years old in good health.

This chain links TRBV27 with TRBJ2-7; D gene unclear. Trimming stripped 4 bases from V and 1 base from J, with 8 bases between. The CDR3 covers 13 residues. Germline V gene data show CDR1 as MNHEY and CDR2 as SMNVEV (reference sequence). CDR3 loop: CASSSLGSYEQYF. The CDR3 coding sequence is TGTGCCAGCAGTTCATTAGGATCCTACGAGCAGTACTTC.

The V and J genes are TRBV10-3 and TRBJ1-4; no reliable D call. Between the trimmed V and J ends, which lost 4 bases and 5 bases, there was a span of 5 bases. The CDR3 totals 12 residues. Germline CDR1 ENHRY, CDR2 SYGVKD. The CDR3 is CAISGTNEKLFF. CDR3 bases: TGTGCCATCAGTGGGACGAATGAAAAACTGTTTTTT.

A note on this clonotype: Lacking the conserved final phenylalanine or tryptophan, this CDR3 likely reflects a read error. The DNA is left out, because the CDR3 cannot be placed on it with certainty; the CDR3 is given as TCRdb lists it. The chain links TRBV12-3 or TRBV12-4 to TRBJ2-3; the table names TRBD2, a call not compared with the DNA. The CDR3 adds up to 18 amino acids, both ends counted. The CDR3 is CASSSSGTSGASTDTEYS.

The chain employs TRBV7-9 and TRBJ2-1, with D possibly matching TRBD2 (5 bases). This CDR3 is built from 15 residues. Looked up from germline, CDR1 is SEHNR and CDR2 is FQNEAQ (reference sequence). Trimming shortened V by 7 bases and J by 2 bases, and 15 bases separated the two germline ends. DNA of the CDR3: TGTGCCAGCACACAACGGGGTATGCCCTACAATGAGCAGTTCTTC. It yields the protein CASTQRGMPYNEQFF.

This clonotype was counted at least ten times. This sequence joins TRBV6-5 and TRBJ1-3; no definite D call. V lost 4 bases to trimming and J lost 0 bases, with 13 bases between them. The germline CDR1 and CDR2 sequences are MNHEY and SVGAGI. This CDR3 has 16 residues. The DNA of the CDR3 is TGTGCCAGCAGTTCCCAACGCCCGAGCTCTGGAAACACCATATATTTT. It is translated as CASSSQRPSSGNTIYF.

The gene calls are TRBV3-1 and TRBJ1-2, with D perhaps matching TRBD1 (5 bases). Trimming shortened V by 0 bases and J by 0 bases, and 14 bases separated the two germline ends. Per the germline V gene, CDR1 is LGHDT and CDR2 is YNNKEL (reference sequence). CDR3 length equals 17 residues. The CDR3 DNA follows: TGTGCCAGCAGCCAAGATCTCGAAACAGGAGCTAACTATGGCTACACCTTC. This codes for CASSQDLETGANYGYTF.

Remarks on this clonotype: One junction end disagrees with the germline gene, perhaps due to a read error. DNA for the CDR3: TGCGCCAGCTGGTCGGGACCAACCGATAGGAAAGAGACCCGGTACTTC. This gives the protein CASWSGPTDRKETRYF. V and J are TRBV5-1 and TRBJ2-5; D possibly uses TRBD1 or TRBD2 (5 bases each). CDR1 and CDR2 (germline): SGHRS, YFSETQ. This CDR3 is 16 amino acids long.

At least ten counts were recorded for this clonotype. The chain joins TRBV6-4 to TRBJ2-7; possible D gene TRBD1, 5 bases. CDR1 and CDR2 from the germline V gene are MRHNA and SNTAGT. The CDR3 consists of 12 residues. CDR3 in amino acids: CSINPGTYEQYF. The DNA for the CDR3 is TGTTCTATTAACCCAGGGACCTACGAGCAGTACTTC.

Concerning this clonotype itself: This sequence may be a read error, since a much larger clone differs from it by one base. The V call is TRBV24-1, the J call TRBJ1-2; D not resolved. Germline V gene sequence: CDR1 KGHDR, CDR2 SFDVKD. The CDR3 is 14 residues long. Between the trimmed V and J ends, which lost 5 bases and 3 bases, there was a span of 12 bases. The CDR3 bases are TGTGCCACCAGTGTGGCCGGGAGGGACTATGGCTACACCTTC. Amino acids: CATSVAGRDYGYTF.

This clonotype was counted at least ten times. This chain joins TRBV5-1 and TRBJ2-3, with D perhaps matching TRBD2 (6 bases). The CDR3 spans 15 residues. Trimming stripped 2 bases from V and 1 base from J, with 11 bases between. Germline CDR1 reads SGHRS; CDR2 reads YFSETQ. CDR3 sequence reads: CASSFTGEGTDTQYF. The DNA of the CDR3 is TGCGCCAGCAGCTTTACGGGGGAAGGCACAGATACGCAGTATTTT.

This clonotype was seen at least ten times. The gene calls are TRBV18 and TRBJ2-7; D is uncertain. Germline lookup yields CDR1 KGHSH and CDR2 LQKENI. The CDR3 runs to 12 residues. V lost 10 bases, J lost 1 base, and 11 bases lay in between. For the CDR3, the DNA is TGTGCCACCTCGACGGGTTCCTACGAGCAGTACTTC. The encoded protein is CATSTGSYEQYF.

The CDR3: CAIKTETDQETQYF. The CDR3 nucleotides read TGTGCCATCAAAACGGAGACAGACCAAGAGACCCAGTACTTC. The V gene is TRBV10-3, the J gene TRBJ2-5; tentative D call: TRBD1 (5 bases). The CDR3 spans 14 residues. Trimming took off 7 bases at V and 0 bases at J, with 12 bases between the two ends. Germline CDR1 reads ENHRY; CDR2 reads SYGVKD.

The chain recombines TRBV6-2 or TRBV6-3 with TRBJ2-5, with D hard to call. The CDR3 loop spans 12 amino acids. In germline, CDR1 is MNHEY, CDR2 SVGEGT. The V and J ends lost 4 bases and 11 bases respectively, with 14 bases between them. CDR3 nucleotide sequence: TGTGCCAGCAGTTTCAACTACAATGGGCAGTACTTC. This gives the protein CASSFNYNGQYF.

At least ten counts were recorded for this clonotype. The chain carries TRBV4-1 and TRBJ2-7, with D possibly being TRBD1 (6 bases). Deletions cut 0 bases from V and 5 bases from J, with 14 bases between. Germline assignment: CDR1 MGHRA and CDR2 YSYEKL. The CDR3 contains 15 residues. In nucleotides, the CDR3 is TGCGCCAGCAGCCAAGATAAGACAACAGGGAACGAGCAGTACTTC. Translation: CASSQDKTTGNEQYF.

This chain uses TRBV20-1 with TRBJ2-1, with 14 positions matching TRBD2. Germline V gene sequence: CDR1 DFQATT, CDR2 SNEGSKA (reference sequence). The CDR3 covers 22 residues. J gave up 1 base and V 6 bases, and 23 bases lay outside the gene matches. The CDR3 region is CSAVLSLPGTSGRLHSYNEQFF. Written as DNA, the CDR3 is TGCAGTGCGGTGCTATCCCTTCCCGGGACTAGCGGGAGACTTCATTCCTACAATGAGCAGTTCTTC.

Ten or more counts support this clonotype. The chain combines TRBV7-9 with TRBJ1-4; TRBD1 aligns across 10 bases. The germline CDR1 and CDR2 sequences are SEHNR and FQNEAQ (reference sequence). CDR3 length equals 15 residues. The junction had 7 bases not matched to a gene; V was cut back by 5 bases and J by 7 bases. The CDR3 sequence: CASSPDRGRGEKLFF. The CDR3 coding sequence is TGTGCCAGCAGCCCTGACAGGGGGCGCGGTGAAAAACTGTTTTTT.

This clonotype was observed a handful of times. The genes are TRBV18 and TRBJ2-3; a weak D match, TRBD1 (5 bases). V was shortened by 3 bases and J by 5 bases, with 15 bases between the two germline ends. Germline V gene lookup returns CDR1 KGHSH and CDR2 LQKENI. This CDR3 has 15 amino acids. The CDR3 bases are TGTGCCAGCTCACCCGATCTGGGGCTGGGAGATACGCAGTATTTT. It codes for CASSPDLGLGDTQYF. Full variable domain (remainder filled in from reference TRBV18 and TRBJ2-3): NAGVMQNPRHLVRRRGQEARLRCSPMKGHSHVYWYRQLPEEGLKFMVYLQKENIIDESGMPKERFSAEFPKEGPSILRIQQVVRGDSAAYFCASSPDLGLGDTQYFGPGTRLTVL.

As to this clonotype: A much larger clone is a single base away; this may be a read error. The CDR3 sequence is CASSLLGGVYEQYF. The DNA of the CDR3 is TGCGCCAGCAGCCTGTTAGGGGGGGTCTACGAGCAGTACTTC. The chain couples TRBV4-1 to TRBJ2-7, with D perhaps matching TRBD2 (7 bases). V gave up 4 bases and J gave up 3 bases, with 13 bases separating them. The CDR3 sequence is 14 residues long. Germline V gene sequence: CDR1 MGHRA, CDR2 YSYEKL.

This clonotype was counted between two and nine times. The CDR3 here is CASSLDGADNSPLHF. DNA of the CDR3: TGCGCCAGCAGCTTGGACGGGGCTGACAATTCACCCCTCCACTTT. V and J are TRBV5-1 and TRBJ1-6; D may be TRBD1 (5 bases). The CDR3 consists of 15 residues. Germline V lookup: CDR1 SGHRS, CDR2 YFSETQ. V lost 0 bases and J 7 bases, leaving 11 bases between the germline ends.

This clonotype was seen many times. One end of the junction does not line up with germline, which may come from a read error. The chain couples TRBV7-2 to TRBJ1-5; 7 nucleotides match TRBD1. Germline lookup yields CDR1 SGHTA and CDR2 FQGNSA. The CDR3 has 15 amino acids. The CDR3 region is CASSLAGTGNQPQHF. CDR3 nucleotides: TGTGCCAGCAGCCTAGCAGGGACAGGCAATCAGCCCCAGCATTTT.

Details on this clonotype: A read error may explain this, as a much larger clone is one base away. This chain connects TRBV5-1 to TRBJ2-3, with TRBD2 identical over 11 bases. Per germline, CDR1 SGHRS and CDR2 YFSETQ. The length of the CDR3 is 16 residues. The CDR3 DNA follows: TGCGCCGGCAGCAAAAGACTAGCGGGGACCACAGATACGCAGTATTTT. Translation: CAGSKRLAGTTDTQYF.

J is TRBJ2-4 and V is TRBV5-1; 11 bases are a match to TRBD1. The tail of the sequence fits TRBJ2-7 better, so the J call may be wrong. Germline V lookup: CDR1 SGHRS, CDR2 YFSETQ. The CDR3 spans 14 residues. The CDR3 nucleotides read TGCGCCAGCAGCTGGGGACAGGGGGTCGACGAGCAGTACTTC. It encodes CASSWGQGVDEQYF.

This clonotype showed up many times. V usage is TRBV5-1 and J usage is TRBJ2-1; D might be TRBD1 (6 bases). The germline V gene encodes CDR1 SGHRS and CDR2 YFSETQ. The ends were cut back, 6 bases at V and 6 bases at J, with 19 bases in the middle. The length of the CDR3 is 15 residues. Here the CDR3 reads CASTPPGHSGNEQFF. CDR3 in DNA: TGCGCCAGCACCCCGCCGGGACACTCTGGCAATGAGCAGTTCTTC.

This clonotype was recorded at least ten times. The chain has TRBV6-2 or TRBV6-3 and TRBJ1-6; 11 nucleotides agree with TRBD1. Trimming removed 10 bases from V and 10 bases from J; junction bases left unmatched: 9. CDR3 length: 14 amino acids. Germline V gene lookup returns CDR1 MNHEY and CDR2 SVGEGT. DNA of the CDR3: TGTGCCACCAGACCGGGACAGGGGGGATCACCCCTCCACTTT. Amino acids: CATRPGQGGSPLHF.

The chain combines TRBV7-3 with TRBJ1-2; D unresolved. Trimming removed 2 bases from V and 1 base from J, with 11 bases in between. The CDR3 has 15 amino acids. Germline loops: CDR1 SGHTA, CDR2 FQGTGA. The CDR3 nucleotides read TGTGCCAGCAGCTTAGCGGGCCGCCATAACTATGGCTACACCTTC. Protein product: CASSLAGRHNYGYTF.

The rearrangement uses TRBV9 and TRBJ2-7; D gene ambiguous. CDR1 is SGDLS, CDR2 YYNGEE, per germline. The V end lost 0 bases, the J end lost 2 bases, and 12 bases lay between the germline ends. The CDR3 contains 15 residues. The CDR3 coding sequence is TGTGCCAGCAGCGTAGGACCCACCGGCACCTACGAGCAGTACTTC. Translation: CASSVGPTGTYEQYF.

This clonotype occurred many times. The genes are TRBV11-2 and TRBJ2-7; 8 nucleotides align to TRBD2. CDR1 and CDR2 from the germline V gene are SGHAT and FQNNGV. J gave up 3 bases and V 5 bases, and 12 bases lay outside the gene matches. This CDR3 is built from 16 residues. CDR3 nucleotide sequence: TGTGCCAGCAGCAGGGACTTCCCCGCGGGGGGCTACGAGCAGTACTTC. This sequence encodes CASSRDFPAGGYEQYF. Filled out from reference TRBV11-2 and TRBJ2-7, the complete variable domain reads EAGVAQSPRYKIIEKRQSVAFWCNPISGHATLYWYQQILGQGPKLLIQFQNNGVVDDSQLPKDRFSAERLKGVDSTLKIQPAKLEDSAVYLCASSRDFPAGGYEQYFGPGTRLTVT.

This chain connects TRBV5-4 to TRBJ2-1; 9 bases align to TRBD1. This CDR3 has 13 amino acids. The germline V gene encodes CDR1 SGHNT and CDR2 YYREEE (reference sequence). Trimming at V came to 4 bases and at J to 8 bases, leaving 4 bases not matched to a gene. The CDR3, as DNA: TGTGCCAGCAGCGCGGGACAGGGCGATGAGCAGTTCTTC. Translating gives CASSAGQGDEQFF.